The 3 T cell receptor beta chains listed next were all sequenced from one sample in a study of shared clonotypes between healthy human individuals (dated by TCRdb to 2020 to 2022). CD8 naive samples were CD45RO-negative cells positively selected for CCR7, giving a CD45RA+CCR7+ population that excluded TemRA cells. Libraries were made using the immunoSEQ multiplex PCR assay. The table comes from immuneACCESS by way of TCRdb, which keeps in-frame sequences with V and J called. Part of the clones is missing from these tables; in studies checked, under half for an unresolved V gene and the rest for unknown reasons. Within this sample are about 2 million clones, with about 95% of them counted one time only. The biggest ten clones account for approximately 1% of the sample. Sequencing was performed on naive CD8+ T cells sorted from blood. The intended sense of this specimen's cell subset or site label: CD45RA+CCR7+. These receptors were obtained from a man younger than 35 in good health.

The genes are TRBV19 and TRBJ2-7, with D possibly matching TRBD1 (6 bases). V lost 2 bases, J lost 3 bases, and 11 bases lay in between. Germline V gene sequence: CDR1 LNHDA, CDR2 SQIVND (reference sequence). The CDR3 contains 14 residues. The CDR3 DNA is TGTGCCAGTAGTATAAGCCAGGGGAACTACGAGCAGTACTTC. This encodes CASSISQGNYEQYF.

The chain links TRBV7-2 to TRBJ2-3, with 9 bases identical to TRBD2. This CDR3 is 11 amino acids long. In germline, CDR1 is SGHTA, CDR2 FQGNSA. V lost 6 bases to trimming and J lost 9 bases; unmatched junction nucleotides: 1. The CDR3 sequence: CASRTSGTQYF. The DNA of the CDR3 is TGTGCCAGCAGGACTAGCGGAACGCAGTATTTT.

The rearrangement uses TRBV27 and TRBJ2-7; TRBD1 might be the D (6 bases). This CDR3 is built from 13 residues. Trimming left V 6 bases short and J 3 bases short, with 12 bases between. Germline CDR1 MNHEY, CDR2 SMNVEV (reference sequence). CDR3 residues: CASSPDRHYEQYF. The CDR3 bases are TGTGCCAGCAGCCCTGACAGGCACTACGAGCAGTACTTC.